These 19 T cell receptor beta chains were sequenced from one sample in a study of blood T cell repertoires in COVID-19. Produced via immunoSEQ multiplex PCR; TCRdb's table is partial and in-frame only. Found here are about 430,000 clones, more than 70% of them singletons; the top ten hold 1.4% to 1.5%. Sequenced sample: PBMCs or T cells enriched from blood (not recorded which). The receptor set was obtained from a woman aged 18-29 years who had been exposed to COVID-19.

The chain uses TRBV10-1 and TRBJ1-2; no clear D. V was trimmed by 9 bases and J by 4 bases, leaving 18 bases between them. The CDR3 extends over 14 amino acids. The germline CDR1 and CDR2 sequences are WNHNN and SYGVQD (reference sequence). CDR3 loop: CARGGRRETYGYTF. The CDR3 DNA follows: TGCGCCAGGGGAGGACGGAGGGAGACCTATGGCTACACCTTC.

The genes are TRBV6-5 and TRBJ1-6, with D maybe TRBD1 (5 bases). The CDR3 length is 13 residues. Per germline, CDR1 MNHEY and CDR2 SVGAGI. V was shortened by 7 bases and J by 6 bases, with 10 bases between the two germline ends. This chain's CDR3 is CASTRATNSPLHF. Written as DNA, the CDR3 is TGTGCCAGCACCAGGGCAACTAATTCACCCCTCCACTTT.

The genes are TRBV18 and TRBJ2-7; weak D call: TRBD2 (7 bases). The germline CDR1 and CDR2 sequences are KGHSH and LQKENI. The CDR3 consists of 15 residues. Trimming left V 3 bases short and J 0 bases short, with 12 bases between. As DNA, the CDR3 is TGTGCCAGCTCACCTCTCGGGGGGCCCTCCTACGAGCAGTACTTC. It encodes CASSPLGGPSYEQYF.

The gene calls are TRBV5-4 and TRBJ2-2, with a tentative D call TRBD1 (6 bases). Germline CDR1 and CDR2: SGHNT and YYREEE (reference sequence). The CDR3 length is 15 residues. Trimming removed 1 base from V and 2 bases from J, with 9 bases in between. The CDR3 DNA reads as TGTGCCAGCAGCTTGTGGACAGCAAACACCGGGGAGCTGTTTTTT. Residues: CASSLWTANTGELFF. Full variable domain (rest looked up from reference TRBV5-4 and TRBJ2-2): ETGVTQSPTHLIKTRGQQVTLRCSSQSGHNTVSWYQQALGQGPQFIFQYYREEENGRGNFPPRFSGLQFPNYSSELNVNALELDDSALYLCASSLWTANTGELFFGEGSRLTVL.

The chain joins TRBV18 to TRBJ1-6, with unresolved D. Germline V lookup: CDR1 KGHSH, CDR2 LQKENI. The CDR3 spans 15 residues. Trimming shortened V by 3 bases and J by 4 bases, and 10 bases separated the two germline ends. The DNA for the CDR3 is TGTGCCAGCTCACCTACAGATGCATATAATTCACCCCTCCACTTT. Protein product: CASSPTDAYNSPLHF.

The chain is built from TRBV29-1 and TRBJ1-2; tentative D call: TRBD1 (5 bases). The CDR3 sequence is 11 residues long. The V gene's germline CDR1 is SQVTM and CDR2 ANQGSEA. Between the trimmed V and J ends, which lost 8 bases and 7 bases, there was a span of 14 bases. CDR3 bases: TGCAGCACGACGGACATAACTGGCTACACCTTC. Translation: CSTTDITGYTF.

The CDR3 nucleotides are TGTGCCAGCACCAGGCGGGGCCGCTCCTACAATGAGCAGTTCTTC. This gives the protein CASTRRGRSYNEQFF. J is TRBJ2-1 and V is TRBV28; TRBD2 is a possible D gene (6 bases). Per germline, CDR1 MDHEN and CDR2 SYDVKM. V dropped 7 bases and J dropped 0 bases, with 13 bases sitting between them. This CDR3 is 15 amino acids long.

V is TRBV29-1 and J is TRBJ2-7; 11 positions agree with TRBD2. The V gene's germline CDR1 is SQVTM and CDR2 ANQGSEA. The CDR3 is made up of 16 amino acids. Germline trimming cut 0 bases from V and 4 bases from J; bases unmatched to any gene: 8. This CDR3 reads CSVEDTGTSGSYEQYF. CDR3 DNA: TGCAGCGTTGAAGACACCGGGACTAGCGGCTCTTACGAGCAGTACTTC.

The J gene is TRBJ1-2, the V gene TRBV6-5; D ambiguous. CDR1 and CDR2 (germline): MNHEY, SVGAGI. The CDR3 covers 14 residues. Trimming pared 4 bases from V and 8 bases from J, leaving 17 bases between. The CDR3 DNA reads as TGTGCCAGCAGTTCTACCCCCACTGGGCCCGGCTACACCTTC. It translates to CASSSTPTGPGYTF.

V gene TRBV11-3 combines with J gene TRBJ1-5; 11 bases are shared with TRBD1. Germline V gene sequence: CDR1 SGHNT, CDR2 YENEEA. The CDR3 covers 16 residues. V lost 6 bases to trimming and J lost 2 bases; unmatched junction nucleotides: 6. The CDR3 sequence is CASRPGQGACNQPQHF. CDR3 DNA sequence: TGTGCCAGCAGACCCGGACAGGGGGCTTGCAATCAGCCCCAGCATTTT. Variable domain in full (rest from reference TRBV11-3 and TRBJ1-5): EAGVVQSPRYKIIEKKQPVAFWCNPISGHNTLYWYLQNLGQGPELLIRYENEEAVDDSQLPKDRFSAERLKGVDSTLKIQPAELGDSAVYLCASRPGQGACNQPQHFGDGTRLSIL.

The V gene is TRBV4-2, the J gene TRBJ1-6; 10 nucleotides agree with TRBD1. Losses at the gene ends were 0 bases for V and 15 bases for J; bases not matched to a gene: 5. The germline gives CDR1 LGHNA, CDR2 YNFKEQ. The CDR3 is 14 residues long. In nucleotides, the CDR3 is TGTGCCAGCAGCCAAGACCGCGACAGGGGGCTCCTCCACTTT. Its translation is CASSQDRDRGLLHF.

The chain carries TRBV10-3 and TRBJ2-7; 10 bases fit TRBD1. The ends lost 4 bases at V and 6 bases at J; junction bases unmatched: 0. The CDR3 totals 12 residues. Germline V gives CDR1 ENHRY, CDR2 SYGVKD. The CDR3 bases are TGTGCCATCAGTGGGACAGGGGGCGAGCAGTACTTC. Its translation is CAISGTGGEQYF.

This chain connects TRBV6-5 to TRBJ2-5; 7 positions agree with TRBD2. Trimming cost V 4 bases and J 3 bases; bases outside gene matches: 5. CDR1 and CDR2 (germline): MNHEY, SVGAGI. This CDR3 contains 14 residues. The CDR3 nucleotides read TGTGCCAGCAGTTTCACGGGGGGAAAAGAGACCCAGTACTTC. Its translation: CASSFTGGKETQYF.

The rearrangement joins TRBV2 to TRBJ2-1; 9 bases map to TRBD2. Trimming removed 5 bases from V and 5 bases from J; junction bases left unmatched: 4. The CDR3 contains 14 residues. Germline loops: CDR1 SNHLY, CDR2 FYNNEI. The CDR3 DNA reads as TGTGCCAGCAGTTGGACTAGCGCGAACAATGAGCAGTTCTTC. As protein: CASSWTSANNEQFF.

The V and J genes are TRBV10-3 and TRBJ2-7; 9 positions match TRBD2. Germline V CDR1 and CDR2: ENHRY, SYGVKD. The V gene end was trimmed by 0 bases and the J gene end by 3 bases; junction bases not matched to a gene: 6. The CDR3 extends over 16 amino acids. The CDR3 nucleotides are TGTGCCATCAGTGAGTCGATAGCGGGGGCAGACTACGAGCAGTACTTC. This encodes CAISESIAGADYEQYF.

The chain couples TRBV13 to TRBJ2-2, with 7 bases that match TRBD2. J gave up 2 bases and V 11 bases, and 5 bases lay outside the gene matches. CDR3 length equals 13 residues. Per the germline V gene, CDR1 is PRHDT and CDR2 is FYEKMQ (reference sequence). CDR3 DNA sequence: TGTGCCTTCCAAGCGGGAAACACCGGGGAGCTGTTTTTT. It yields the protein CAFQAGNTGELFF.

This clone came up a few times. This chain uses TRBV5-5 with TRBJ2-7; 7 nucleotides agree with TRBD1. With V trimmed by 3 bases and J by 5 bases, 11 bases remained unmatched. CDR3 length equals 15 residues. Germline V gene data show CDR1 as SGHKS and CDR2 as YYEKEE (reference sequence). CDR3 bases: TGTGCCAGCAGCTCGGAGACAGGGTACGGCGACGAGCAGTACTTC. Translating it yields CASSSETGYGDEQYF.

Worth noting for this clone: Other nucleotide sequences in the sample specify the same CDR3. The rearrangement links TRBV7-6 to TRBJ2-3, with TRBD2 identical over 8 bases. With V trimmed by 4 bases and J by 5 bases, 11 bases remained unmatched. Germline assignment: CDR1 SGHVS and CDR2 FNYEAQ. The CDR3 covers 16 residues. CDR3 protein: CASSSTSGWGGDTQYF. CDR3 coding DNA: TGTGCCAGCAGCTCAACTAGCGGTTGGGGAGGAGATACGCAGTATTTT.

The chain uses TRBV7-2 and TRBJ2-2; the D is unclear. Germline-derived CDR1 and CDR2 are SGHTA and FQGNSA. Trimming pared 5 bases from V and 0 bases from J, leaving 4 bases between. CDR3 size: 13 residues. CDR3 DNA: TGTGCCAGCAGCACTCCGAACACCGGGGAGCTGTTTTTT. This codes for CASSTPNTGELFF. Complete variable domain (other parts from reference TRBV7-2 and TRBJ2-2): GAGVSQSPSNKVTEKGKDVELRCDPISGHTALYWYRQSLGQGLEFLIYFQGNSAPDKSGLPSDRFSAERTGGSVSTLTIQRTQQEDSAVYLCASSTPNTGELFFGEGSRLTVL.